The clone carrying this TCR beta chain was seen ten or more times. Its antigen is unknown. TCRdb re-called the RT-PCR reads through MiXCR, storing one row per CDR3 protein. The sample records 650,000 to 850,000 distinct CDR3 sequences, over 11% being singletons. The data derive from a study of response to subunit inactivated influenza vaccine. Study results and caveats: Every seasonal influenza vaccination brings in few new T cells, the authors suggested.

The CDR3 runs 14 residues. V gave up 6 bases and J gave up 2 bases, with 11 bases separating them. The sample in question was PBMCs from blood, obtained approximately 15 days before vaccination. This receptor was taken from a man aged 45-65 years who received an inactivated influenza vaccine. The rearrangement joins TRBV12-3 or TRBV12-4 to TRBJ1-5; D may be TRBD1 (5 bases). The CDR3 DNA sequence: TGTGCCAGCAGACTGCAGGGAGGCAATCAGCCCCAGCATTTT. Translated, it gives CASRLQGGNQPQHF.